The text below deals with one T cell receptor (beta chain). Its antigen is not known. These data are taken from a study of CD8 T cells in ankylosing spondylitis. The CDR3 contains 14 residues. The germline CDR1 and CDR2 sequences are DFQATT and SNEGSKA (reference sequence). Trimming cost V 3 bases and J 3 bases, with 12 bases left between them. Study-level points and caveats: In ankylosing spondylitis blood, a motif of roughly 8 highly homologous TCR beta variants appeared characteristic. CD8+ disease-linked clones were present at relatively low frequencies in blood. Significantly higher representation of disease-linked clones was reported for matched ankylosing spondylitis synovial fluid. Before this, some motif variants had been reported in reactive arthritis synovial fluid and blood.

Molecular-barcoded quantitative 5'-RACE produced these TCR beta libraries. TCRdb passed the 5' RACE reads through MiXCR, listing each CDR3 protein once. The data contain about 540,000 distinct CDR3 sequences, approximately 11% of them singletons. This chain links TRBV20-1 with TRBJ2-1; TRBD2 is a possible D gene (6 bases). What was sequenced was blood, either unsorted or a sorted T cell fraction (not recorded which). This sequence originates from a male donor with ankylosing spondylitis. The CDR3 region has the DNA TGCAGTGCTAGCGGTAGCGGATTCTACAATGAGCAGTTCTTC. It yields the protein CSASGSGFYNEQFF.